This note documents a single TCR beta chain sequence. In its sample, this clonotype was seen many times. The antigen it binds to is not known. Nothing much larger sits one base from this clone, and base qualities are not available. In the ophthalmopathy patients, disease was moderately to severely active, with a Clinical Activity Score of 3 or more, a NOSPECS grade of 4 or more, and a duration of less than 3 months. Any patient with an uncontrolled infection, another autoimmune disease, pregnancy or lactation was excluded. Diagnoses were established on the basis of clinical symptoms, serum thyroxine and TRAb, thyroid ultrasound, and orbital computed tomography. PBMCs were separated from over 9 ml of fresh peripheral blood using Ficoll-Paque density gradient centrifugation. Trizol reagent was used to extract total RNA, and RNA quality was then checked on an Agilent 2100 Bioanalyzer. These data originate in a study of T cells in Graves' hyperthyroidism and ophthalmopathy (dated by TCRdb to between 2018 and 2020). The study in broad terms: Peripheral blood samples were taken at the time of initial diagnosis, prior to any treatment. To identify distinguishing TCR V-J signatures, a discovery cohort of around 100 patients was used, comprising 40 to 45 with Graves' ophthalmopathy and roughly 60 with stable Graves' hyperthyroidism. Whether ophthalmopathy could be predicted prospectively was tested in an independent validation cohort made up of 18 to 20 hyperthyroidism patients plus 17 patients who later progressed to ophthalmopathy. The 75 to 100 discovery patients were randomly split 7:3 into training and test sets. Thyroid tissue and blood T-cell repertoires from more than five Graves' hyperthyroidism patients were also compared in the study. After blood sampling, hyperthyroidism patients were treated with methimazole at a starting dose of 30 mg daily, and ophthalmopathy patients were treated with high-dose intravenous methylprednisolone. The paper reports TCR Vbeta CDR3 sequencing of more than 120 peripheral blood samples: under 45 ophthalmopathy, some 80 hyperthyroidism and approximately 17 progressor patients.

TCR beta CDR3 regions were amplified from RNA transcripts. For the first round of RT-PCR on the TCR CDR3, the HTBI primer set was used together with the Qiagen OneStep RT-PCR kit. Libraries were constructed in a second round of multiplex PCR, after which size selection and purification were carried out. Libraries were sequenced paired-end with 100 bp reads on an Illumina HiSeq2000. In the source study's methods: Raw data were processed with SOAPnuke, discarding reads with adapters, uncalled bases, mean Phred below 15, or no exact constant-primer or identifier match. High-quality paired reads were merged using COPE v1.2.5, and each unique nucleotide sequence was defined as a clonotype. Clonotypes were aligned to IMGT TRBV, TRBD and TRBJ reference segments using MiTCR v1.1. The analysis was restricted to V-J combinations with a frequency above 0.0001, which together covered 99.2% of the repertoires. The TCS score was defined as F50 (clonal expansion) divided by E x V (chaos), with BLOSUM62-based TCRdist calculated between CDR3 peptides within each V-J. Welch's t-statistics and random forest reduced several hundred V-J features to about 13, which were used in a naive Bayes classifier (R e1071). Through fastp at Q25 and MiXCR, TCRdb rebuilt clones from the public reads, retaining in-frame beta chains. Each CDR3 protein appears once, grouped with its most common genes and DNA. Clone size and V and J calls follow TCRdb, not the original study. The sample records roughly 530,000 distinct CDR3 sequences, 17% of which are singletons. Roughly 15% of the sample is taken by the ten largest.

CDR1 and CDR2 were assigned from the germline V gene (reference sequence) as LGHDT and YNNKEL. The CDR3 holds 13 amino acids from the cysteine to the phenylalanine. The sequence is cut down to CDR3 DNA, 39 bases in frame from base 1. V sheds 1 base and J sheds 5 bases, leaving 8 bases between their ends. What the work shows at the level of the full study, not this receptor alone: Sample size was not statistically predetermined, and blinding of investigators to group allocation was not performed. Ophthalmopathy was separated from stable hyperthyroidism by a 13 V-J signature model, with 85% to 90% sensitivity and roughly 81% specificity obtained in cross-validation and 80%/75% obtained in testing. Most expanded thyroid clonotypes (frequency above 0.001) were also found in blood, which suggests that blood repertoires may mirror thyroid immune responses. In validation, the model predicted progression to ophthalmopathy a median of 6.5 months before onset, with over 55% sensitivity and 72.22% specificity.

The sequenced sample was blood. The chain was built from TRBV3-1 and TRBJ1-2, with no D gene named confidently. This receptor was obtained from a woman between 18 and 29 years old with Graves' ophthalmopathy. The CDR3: CASSQGFGYGYTF. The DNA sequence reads TGTGCCAGCAGCCAAGGGTTCGGGTATGGCTACACCTTC.